These T cell receptor beta chains were read from a single sample in a study of blood T cell repertoires in COVID-19. The repertoire was sequenced with immunoSEQ multiplex PCR; TCRdb's copy has only in-frame clones and lacks some. The sample comprises around 340,000 clones, approximately 86% of which are singletons, and about 7.1% rests with the top ten. The sequenced sample consisted of peripheral blood. Receptor source: a woman aged 60-70 years with COVID-19, enrolled during active disease. Both conserved end residues are part of each CDR3. The D gene is left open where the match is weak. Expanded clones get a size class; other rows say once, few or many, or leave the size out.

D: -
V: TRBV6-2/TRBV6-3
J: TRBJ2-3
length: 12
size: -
DNA: TGTGCCAGCAGTATAGGCACAGATACGCAGTATTTT
CDR3: CASSIGTDTQYF

D: -
V: TRBV7-8
J: TRBJ2-5
length: 12
size: once
DNA: TGTGCCAGCAGCCAGACAGGAGAGACCCAGTACTTC
CDR3: CASSQTGETQYF

D: TRBD1
V: TRBV19
J: TRBJ2-2
length: 15
size: -
DNA: TGTGCCAGTAGTGCCTGGGACAGATACACCGGGGAGCTGTTTTTT
CDR3: CASSAWDRYTGELFF

D: TRBD2
V: TRBV9
J: TRBJ2-5
length: 19
size: -
DNA: TGTGCCAGCAGCGTACGTCCCGAGCGGGGGGGCAGAGGACGAGAGACCCAGTACTTC
CDR3: CASSVRPERGGRGRETQYF

D: TRBD1
V: TRBV4-2
J: TRBJ1-2
length: 16
size: -
DNA: TGTGCCAGCAGCCAAGATCAGGGCAGGGGGCCGGTTGGCTACACCTTC
CDR3: CASSQDQGRGPVGYTF

D: -
V: TRBV9
J: TRBJ1-2
length: 15
size: -
DNA: TGTGCCAGCAGCGTAGCTCTCAGGGGTAACTATGGCTACACCTTC
CDR3: CASSVALRGNYGYTF

D: TRBD2
V: TRBV6-2/TRBV6-3
J: TRBJ2-7
length: 17
size: few
DNA: TGTGCCAGCAGTTACACTCCTACCGGGACTAGCTTCTACGAGCAGTACTTC
CDR3: CASSYTPTGTSFYEQYF

D: -
V: TRBV29-1
J: TRBJ1-6
length: 13
size: -
DNA: TGCAGCGTTGCGGGTGGCTCGAATTCACCCCTCCACTTT
CDR3: CSVAGGSNSPLHF

D: -
V: TRBV10-2
J: TRBJ1-5
length: 12
size: once
DNA: TGCGCCAGCAGAACAGGGAGCCAGCCCCAGCATTTT
CDR3: CASRTGSQPQHF

D: -
V: TRBV7-6
J: TRBJ2-3
length: 15
size: -
DNA: TGTGCCAGCAGCTTAGGAGGCGGGGGCACAGATACGCAGTATTTT
CDR3: CASSLGGGGTDTQYF

D: -
V: TRBV7-2
J: TRBJ1-2
length: 15
size: few
DNA: TGTGCCAGCAGCTTAGCAGGTCCGGGGGACTATGGCTACACCTTC
CDR3: CASSLAGPGDYGYTF

D: TRBD2
V: TRBV4-1
J: TRBJ2-1
length: 16
size: -
DNA: TGCGCCAGCAGCCAAAAGCGGGGGGGCCCCTTGAGTGAGCAGTTCTTC
CDR3: CASSQKRGGPLSEQFF

D: -
V: TRBV2
J: TRBJ1-5
length: 12
size: -
DNA: TGTGCCAGCAACGGGGTCTATCAGCCCCAGCATTTT
CDR3: CASNGVYQPQHF

D: -
V: TRBV27
J: TRBJ1-4
length: 14
size: -
DNA: TGTGCCACCCGGGGGTTCGCAACTAATGAAAAACTGTTTTTT
CDR3: CATRGFATNEKLFF

D: -
V: TRBV3-1/TRBV3-2
J: TRBJ2-7
length: 13
size: -
DNA: TGTGCCAGCACCTCCCCGGGGGCCTACGAGCAGTACTTC
CDR3: CASTSPGAYEQYF

D: -
V: TRBV2
J: TRBJ1-5
length: 15
size: -
DNA: TGTGCCAGCAGTGAAGGGCGGTATAGCAATCAGCCCCAGCATTTT
CDR3: CASSEGRYSNQPQHF

D: -
V: TRBV11-3
J: TRBJ1-4
length: 14
size: -
DNA: TGTGCCAGCAGCTTAGAACAGGGTTCGGGAAAACTGTTTTTT
CDR3: CASSLEQGSGKLFF

D: TRBD1
V: TRBV28
J: TRBJ1-2
length: 13
size: once
DNA: TGTGCCAGCAGCCAGACAGGGGGCTATGGCTACACCTTC
CDR3: CASSQTGGYGYTF

D: TRBD1
V: TRBV5-1
J: TRBJ2-7
length: 16
size: -
DNA: TGCGCCAGCAGCCTCTCGCCTGGGACAGGGTTCTACGAGCAGTACTTC
CDR3: CASSLSPGTGFYEQYF

D: -
V: TRBV27
J: TRBJ1-1
length: 12
size: -
DNA: TGTGCCAGCAGTCTCGGGAGAACTGAAGCTTTCTTT
CDR3: CASSLGRTEAFF

D: TRBD1
V: TRBV28
J: TRBJ1-5
length: 14
size: -
DNA: TGTGCCAGCAGTTCCGGACAGGGAGATCAGCCCCAGCATTTT
CDR3: CASSSGQGDQPQHF

D: -
V: TRBV6-4
J: TRBJ2-2
length: 14
size: -
DNA: TGTGCCAGCAGTGACTCGCCAGGGACCGGGGAGCTGTTTTTT
CDR3: CASSDSPGTGELFF

D: -
V: TRBV4-1
J: TRBJ1-5
length: 17
size: -
DNA: TGCGCCAGCAGCCAACTCGGGACAACAAGCCGCAATCAGCCCCAGCATTTT
CDR3: CASSQLGTTSRNQPQHF

D: TRBD2
V: TRBV5-4
J: TRBJ2-2
length: 17
size: -
DNA: TGTGCCAGCAGCTTTCTAGCGGGGGGACCGAACACCGGGGAGCTGTTTTTT
CDR3: CASSFLAGGPNTGELFF

D: TRBD1
V: TRBV29-1
J: TRBJ1-5
length: 12
size: -
DNA: TGCAGCGCTACAGGGGTGAATCAGCCCCAGCATTTT
CDR3: CSATGVNQPQHF

D: TRBD2
V: TRBV18
J: TRBJ2-2
length: 16
size: -
DNA: TGTGCCAGCTCAACCATGAGCGGGGGGGCCGCCGGGGAGCTGTTTTTT
CDR3: CASSTMSGGAAGELFF

D: -
V: TRBV5-5
J: TRBJ2-7
length: 14
size: many
DNA: TGTGCCAGCAGCTTGAAGCGAAGCTCCTACGAGCAGTACTTC
CDR3: CASSLKRSSYEQYF

D: TRBD1
V: TRBV11-1
J: TRBJ2-2
length: 15
size: -
DNA: TGTGCCAGCAGCCTTGGACAGGTCCCCACCGGGGAGCTGTTTTTT
CDR3: CASSLGQVPTGELFF

D: TRBD1
V: TRBV6-6
J: TRBJ2-2
length: 16
size: -
DNA: TGTGCCAGCAGTTTGACAGGGCAATTGGGCACCGGGGAGCTGTTTTTT
CDR3: CASSLTGQLGTGELFF

D: -
V: TRBV6-2/TRBV6-3
J: TRBJ1-2
length: 14
size: -
DNA: TGTGCCAGCAGTTATGCGGGTTCCAGAGGTGGCTACACCTTC
CDR3: CASSYAGSRGGYTF

D: TRBD1
V: TRBV9
J: TRBJ1-5
length: 15
size: -
DNA: TGTGCCAGCAGCGCGTCGGGACAGGGGGGCCAGCCCCAGCATTTT
CDR3: CASSASGQGGQPQHF

D: -
V: TRBV11-1
J: TRBJ2-1
length: 15
size: -
DNA: TGTGCCAGCAGCTTAGCAGGGAGCTCCTACAATGAGCAGTTCTTC
CDR3: CASSLAGSSYNEQFF

D: -
V: TRBV27
J: TRBJ1-3
length: 14
size: -
DNA: TGTGCCAGCAGTCCTCGGGGGGCCGGAAACACCATATATTTT
CDR3: CASSPRGAGNTIYF

D: TRBD2
V: TRBV11-3
J: TRBJ2-3
length: 14
size: -
DNA: TGTGCCAGCAGCCCCCGGACTAGCCCAGATACGCAGTATTTT
CDR3: CASSPRTSPDTQYF

D: TRBD2
V: TRBV5-4
J: TRBJ2-3
length: 18
size: once
DNA: TGTGCCAGCAGCTTAGGAAGATCAGCGGGGGGGCCCACAGATACGCAGTATTTT
CDR3: CASSLGRSAGGPTDTQYF

D: -
V: TRBV5-1
J: TRBJ2-7
length: 14
size: many
DNA: TGCGCCAGCAGCCACGGACGGGGGATCGGCGAGCAGTACTTC
CDR3: CASSHGRGIGEQYF

D: TRBD1
V: TRBV9
J: TRBJ1-6
length: 13
size: once
DNA: TGTGCCAGCAGTGGACAGGGGGATTCACCCCTCCACTTT
CDR3: CASSGQGDSPLHF

D: TRBD1
V: TRBV6-4
J: TRBJ1-3
length: 16
size: -
DNA: TGTGCCAGCAGTGAAGGACAGGGGTCCTCTGGAAACACCATATATTTT
CDR3: CASSEGQGSSGNTIYF

D: TRBD1
V: TRBV4-1
J: TRBJ1-2
length: 15
size: once
DNA: TGCGCCAGCAGCCAAATGACAGGGGCCCACTATGGCTACACCTTC
CDR3: CASSQMTGAHYGYTF

D: -
V: TRBV6-5
J: TRBJ1-1
length: 16
size: -
DNA: TGTGCCAGCAGTTACCAGGGTCAGTTCATGAACACTGAAGCTTTCTTT
CDR3: CASSYQGQFMNTEAFF

D: -
V: TRBV12-3/TRBV12-4
J: TRBJ1-1
length: 13
size: -
DNA: TGTGCCAGCAGTGCAACACTGAACACTGAAGCTTTCTTT
CDR3: CASSATLNTEAFF

D: TRBD1
V: TRBV5-4
J: TRBJ2-5
length: 15
size: -
DNA: TGTGCCAGCAGCTCCGGAGGGACAGGGGCAGAGACCCAGTACTTC
CDR3: CASSSGGTGAETQYF

D: -
V: TRBV19
J: TRBJ1-5
length: 15
size: many
DNA: TGTGCCAGTAAGGGAAGGACAGAAATCAATCAGCCCCAGCATTTT
CDR3: CASKGRTEINQPQHF

D: -
V: TRBV30
J: TRBJ2-5
length: 14
size: -
DNA: TGTGCCTGGAGTAATTTTGGGGGCGCGGAGACCCAGTACTTC
CDR3: CAWSNFGGAETQYF

D: TRBD1
V: TRBV11-3
J: TRBJ2-3
length: 15
size: once
DNA: TGTGCCAGCAGCTTAGAGTCCAGGGGGACAGATACGCAGTATTTT
CDR3: CASSLESRGTDTQYF